The clone carrying this T cell receptor delta chain was seen at least ten times. Its antigen is currently unknown. Other nucleotide sequences in the sample specify the same CDR3. Bulk repertoires came from Vgamma9/Vdelta2+ or Vdelta2-negative gammadelta T cells flow-sorted from PBMC. This sample is drawn from a study of γδ T cells in repeated Plasmodium falciparum infection. Study-wide background: Samples were taken at baseline, before some infections, and 21 days after each. Study results and caveats: In Vdelta2-negative, largely Vdelta1+, gammadelta repertoires, repeated controlled infections appeared to drive clonal selection waves.

Each sorted gammadelta sample had TRG and TRD chains sequenced. TCRdb re-identified clones in the multiplex PCR reads via CATT. This table has more than 70,000 delta-chain clones, roughly 0.98% appearing once. The junction had 24 bases not matched to a gene; V was cut back by 2 bases and J by 4 bases. Germline V gene lookup returns CDR1 TSWWSYY and CDR2 QGS. The CDR3 consists of 22 residues. This TCR was sampled from a pool of human donors (malaria-infected and uninfected, not separated). The sequenced material came from gamma-delta T cells from blood. V gene TRDV1 combines with J gene TRDJ1; TRDD3 aligns across 11 bases. CDR3 region: CALGEIPLTRFYYWGISDKLIF. In nucleotides, the CDR3 is TGTGCTCTTGGGGAAATCCCCCTAACCCGCTTTTATTACTGGGGGATAAGCGATAAACTCATCTTT.